The 18 T cell receptor beta chains reported below all come from one sample, sequenced in a study of cytomegalovirus exposure and HLA in healthy donors (dated by TCRdb to about 2017). The library was produced with the immunoSEQ multiplex PCR assay. For the multiplex PCR, a mixture combining 60 forward primers for TCR Vbeta segments and 13 reverse primers for TCR Jbeta segments was used. The table comes from immuneACCESS by way of TCRdb, which keeps in-frame sequences with V and J called. Part of the clones is missing from these tables; in studies checked, under half for an unresolved V gene and the rest for unknown reasons. The sample table on file contains about 200,000 clones. Clones ranked in the top ten supply 0.95% to 1.3% of the sample. What was sequenced was PBMCs. These receptors were collected from a girl aged 2 to 9 in good health and CMV-seropositive.

The chain employs TRBV5-1 and TRBJ1-1, with a tentative D call TRBD1 (6 bases). The CDR3 loop spans 14 amino acids. V lost 5 bases to trimming and J lost 1 base, with 12 bases between them. The germline gives CDR1 SGHRS, CDR2 YFSETQ. CDR3 in DNA: TGCGCCAGCAGGTTCTCAGGGGAGAACACTGAAGCTTTCTTT. It specifies CASRFSGENTEAFF.

The chain employs TRBV7-2 and TRBJ2-3; 11 nucleotides align to TRBD2. CDR3 length: 17 residues. The V segment lost 2 bases and the J segment 3 bases; nucleotides outside the gene matches: 7. Germline CDR1 SGHTA, CDR2 FQGNSA. The CDR3: CASSLTLGTSGTDTQYF. The CDR3 region has the DNA TGTGCCAGCAGCTTAACCCTCGGGACTAGCGGTACAGATACGCAGTATTTT.

The chain combines TRBV7-2 with TRBJ2-5, with D maybe TRBD2 (7 bases). The CDR3 is made up of 14 amino acids. CDR1 is SGHTA, CDR2 FQGNSA, per germline. V was pared by 7 bases and J by 2 bases, with 14 bases between. The chain's CDR3 is CASTLGGPQETQYF. CDR3 nucleotide sequence: TGTGCCAGCACCCTCGGGGGGCCTCAAGAGACCCAGTACTTC.

The V and J genes are TRBV2 and TRBJ1-4; TRBD1 matches at 7 bases. The CDR3 has 16 residues. V was clipped by 7 bases and J by 8 bases; unmatched bases: 16. Germline assignment: CDR1 SNHLY and CDR2 FYNNEI. CDR3 sequence (DNA): TGTGCCAGCACCGTTAGAAGACAGGGTGAAGGCGAAAAACTGTTTTTT. Its protein product is CASTVRRQGEGEKLFF.

The chain links TRBV11-3 to TRBJ2-1; D unresolved. The CDR3 consists of 13 residues. With 4 bases removed from V and 5 bases from J, the gap between germline ends came to 9 bases. Germline assignment: CDR1 SGHNT and CDR2 YENEEA. CDR3: CASSSRTNNEQFF. CDR3 coding DNA: TGTGCCAGCAGCTCCCGCACTAACAATGAGCAGTTCTTC.

The V gene is TRBV4-1, the J gene TRBJ2-7; a weak D match, TRBD1 (6 bases). In germline, CDR1 is MGHRA, CDR2 YSYEKL. V was trimmed by 0 bases and J by 2 bases, leaving 14 bases between them. The CDR3 contains 16 residues. This CDR3 is CASSQDWAGATYEQYF. DNA of the CDR3: TGCGCCAGCAGCCAAGATTGGGCAGGGGCTACCTACGAGCAGTACTTC.

The chain couples TRBV28 to TRBJ2-5; TRBD1 aligns across 9 bases. Germline V gene lookup returns CDR1 MDHEN and CDR2 SYDVKM. The ends lost 10 bases at V and 4 bases at J; junction bases unmatched: 7. The CDR3 covers 13 residues. The CDR3 DNA reads as TGTGCCACGGTACAGGGGGCCGGAGAGACCCAGTACTTC. Translation gives CATVQGAGETQYF.

The rearrangement uses TRBV2 and TRBJ1-1; D call uncertain. V lost 5 bases to trimming and J lost 4 bases, with 14 bases between them. Germline loops: CDR1 SNHLY, CDR2 FYNNEI. The CDR3 runs 14 residues. The CDR3 DNA follows: TGTGCCAGCAGTTTAGAGGGATTAGGCACTGAAGCTTTCTTT. Translating it yields CASSLEGLGTEAFF.

This rearrangement joins TRBV5-1 to TRBJ2-7, with 7 bases aligning to TRBD1. V dropped 0 bases and J dropped 0; count of bases not matched to a gene: 0. The CDR3 spans 14 residues. CDR1 is SGHRS and CDR2 is YFSETQ in the germline V gene. The CDR3 DNA reads TGCGCCAGCAGCTTGGGGGACAGCTCCTACGAGCAGTACTTC. It translates to CASSLGDSSYEQYF.

The chain carries TRBV10-3 and TRBJ1-1; no clear D gene. Trimming left V 4 bases short and J 2 bases short, with 14 bases between. The germline V gene encodes CDR1 ENHRY and CDR2 SYGVKD. This CDR3 is 15 amino acids long. Here the CDR3 reads CAISGVVGRNTEAFF. CDR3 nucleotides: TGTGCCATCAGTGGGGTAGTGGGGAGAAACACTGAAGCTTTCTTT.

The chain uses TRBV5-5 and TRBJ2-6; D gene ambiguous. This CDR3 is 16 amino acids long. V lost 0 bases, J lost 0 bases, and 7 bases lay in between. Germline V gene sequence: CDR1 SGHKS, CDR2 YYEKEE (reference sequence). The CDR3 DNA follows: TGTGCCAGCAGCTTGGACGGAGACTCTGGGGCCAACGTCCTGACTTTC. It encodes CASSLDGDSGANVLTF.

The chain combines TRBV30 with TRBJ1-1; 8 bases fit TRBD1. V trimming: 1 base; J trimming: 0 bases; junction bases outside the gene matches: 10. From germline, CDR1 is GTSNPN and CDR2 SVGIG (reference sequence). The CDR3 contains 17 residues. The CDR3 loop reads CAWSDLDRAPLNTEAFF. The CDR3 DNA sequence: TGTGCCTGGAGTGATTTGGACAGGGCCCCTCTGAACACTGAAGCTTTCTTT.

The rearrangement uses TRBV29-1 and TRBJ2-5, with D tentatively TRBD1 (6 bases). V was cut by 7 bases and J by 5 bases, with 17 bases left in between. The germline CDR1 and CDR2 sequences are SQVTM and ANQGSEA. CDR3 length equals 13 residues. Here the CDR3 reads CSGGEGVGETQYF. DNA for the CDR3: TGCAGCGGAGGCGAGGGGGTCGGGGAGACCCAGTACTTC.

The rearrangement links TRBV4-1 to TRBJ1-4; TRBD1 matches 7 bases. Trimming removed 3 bases from V and 2 bases from J; junction bases left unmatched: 6. The CDR3 contains 16 residues. Germline V gene lookup returns CDR1 MGHRA and CDR2 YSYEKL. The CDR3 DNA reads as TGCGCCAGCAGCCATGAACCGGGACAGACTAATGAAAAACTGTTTTTT. Protein sequence: CASSHEPGQTNEKLFF.

This sequence joins TRBV5-6 and TRBJ2-5; TRBD2 is a possible D gene (6 bases). Germline lookup yields CDR1 SGHDT and CDR2 YYEEEE. Trimming took 2 bases from V and 5 from J, leaving 10 bases between them. CDR3 length: 13 amino acids. The CDR3 DNA reads as TGTGCCAGCAGCTTCGGGAGACTCGAGACCCAGTACTTC. Its translation is CASSFGRLETQYF.

Here the CDR3 reads CASSLAGRNTGELFF. The CDR3 DNA follows: TGTGCCAGCAGTTTAGCAGGCCGGAACACCGGGGAGCTGTTTTTT. The J gene is TRBJ2-2, the V gene TRBV27; D is undetermined. Trimming removed 2 bases from V and 1 base from J, with 8 bases in between. Germline values: CDR1 MNHEY, CDR2 SMNVEV (reference sequence). The CDR3 is made up of 15 amino acids.

The J gene is TRBJ1-4, the V gene TRBV19, with 8 nucleotides matching TRBD1. CDR3 length: 14 amino acids. V lost 4 bases, J lost 7 bases, and 5 bases stayed unmatched. The germline V gene encodes CDR1 LNHDA and CDR2 SQIVND (reference sequence). CDR3: CASSRRDRIEKLFF. In nucleotides, the CDR3 is TGTGCCAGTAGTAGGAGGGACAGGATTGAAAAACTGTTTTTT.

The chain is built from TRBV6-1 and TRBJ2-7; tentative D call: TRBD1 (5 bases). CDR1 MNHNS and CDR2 SASEGT come from the germline V gene. Trimming pared 8 bases from V and 2 bases from J, leaving 13 bases between. CDR3 size: 13 residues. The CDR3 DNA is TGTGCCAGCGTATTCCGACAGACCTACGAGCAGTACTTC. Translating it yields CASVFRQTYEQYF.